This record covers a single TCR beta chain. As for time point: pre-treatment sample, taken before nivolumab and TIL therapy. This sample stems from a study of TIL therapy for anti-PD-1-resistant metastatic lung cancer. This was the immunoSEQ v3 assay. This table comes from immunoSEQ multiplex PCR, and its TCRdb copy is limited to in-frame clones, with some not included. Among about 21,000 clones listed, about two thirds were seen once. This clonotype originated in a person between 25 and 80 years old with non-small cell lung cancer. The sequences come from blood, collected at baseline.

The CDR3 loop is CASTKGLAGVETQYF. As DNA, the CDR3 is TGTGCCAGTACCAAAGGACTAGCGGGGGTAGAGACCCAGTACTTC. The chain links TRBV19 to TRBJ2-5; TRBD2 aligns across 13 bases. CDR1 LNHDA and CDR2 SQIVND come from the germline V gene (reference sequence). J gave up 4 bases and V 7 bases, and 6 bases lay outside the gene matches. The CDR3 covers 15 residues.